Listed here are 15 T cell receptor beta chains from one sample, sequenced in a study of T-cell memory formation after mild COVID-19. TCRdb fed the 5' RACE reads into MiXCR, producing one record per CDR3 protein. The sample has about 110,000 distinct CDR3 sequences, about 15% seen once. Source material: PBMCs or a T cell subset sorted from them (not recorded which). The receptors were gathered from an adult woman who had mild COVID-19 (a few samples of this study predate the infection). Cell type and time point are not known.

This clonotype was counted at least ten times. The V and J genes are TRBV24-1 and TRBJ2-3, with D perhaps matching TRBD1 (6 bases). Germline CDR1 is KGHDR and CDR2 is SFDVKD. The germline V and J ends were trimmed by 0 bases and 6 bases, with 12 bases remaining between them. The CDR3 has 15 residues. The CDR3 loop reads CATSDLGTREDTQYF. CDR3 bases: TGTGCCACCAGTGATTTGGGGACAAGGGAGGATACGCAGTATTTT.

The chain combines TRBV19 with TRBJ2-3; no definite D call. Germline CDR1 and CDR2: LNHDA and SQIVND (reference sequence). The CDR3 runs to 13 residues. With 5 bases removed from V and 8 bases from J, the gap between germline ends came to 14 bases. CDR3 residues: CASSAQTGGTQYF. CDR3 nucleotides: TGTGCCAGTAGTGCCCAGACGGGCGGTACGCAGTATTTT.

The chain uses TRBV24-1 and TRBJ1-1; TRBD1 matches 8 bases. This CDR3 has 12 residues. Trimming took 4 bases from V and 7 from J; bases not matched to a gene: 1. Germline CDR1 reads KGHDR; CDR2 reads SFDVKD. This CDR3 is CATSDDRGEAFF. The CDR3 bases are TGTGCCACCAGTGACGACAGGGGTGAAGCTTTCTTT.

Here the CDR3 reads CASSPHSGRALEQFF. CDR3 sequence (DNA): TGTGCCAGCAGCCCGCACAGCGGGAGGGCCCTAGAGCAGTTCTTC. The genes are TRBV11-3 and TRBJ2-1; 10 nucleotides line up with TRBD2. The length of the CDR3 is 15 residues. Germline V gives CDR1 SGHNT, CDR2 YENEEA. V dropped 5 bases and J dropped 10; count of bases not matched to a gene: 11.

J is TRBJ2-3 and V is TRBV5-1, with D uncertain. The V gene's germline CDR1 is SGHRS and CDR2 YFSETQ. Trimming took off 1 base at V and 1 base at J, with 10 bases between the two ends. This CDR3 spans 15 amino acids. The CDR3 nucleotides are TGCGCCAGCAGCTTGCCAGAGATGGGCACAGATACGCAGTATTTT. Protein: CASSLPEMGTDTQYF.

J is TRBJ1-2 and V is TRBV9; D is possibly TRBD1 (5 bases). This CDR3 has 15 residues. The V gene lost 0 bases and the J gene lost 3 bases, with 12 bases spanning the gap. Germline CDR1 is SGDLS and CDR2 is YYNGEE. CDR3 amino acids: CASSVDWGYHYGYTF. The CDR3 bases are TGTGCCAGCAGCGTAGATTGGGGGTACCACTATGGCTACACCTTC. Full variable domain (remainder filled in from reference TRBV9 and TRBJ1-2): DSGVTQTPKHLITATGQRVTLRCSPRSGDLSVYWYQQSLDQGLQFLIQYYNGEERAKGNILERFSAQQFPDLHSELNLSSLELGDSALYFCASSVDWGYHYGYTFGSGTRLTVV.

This clonotype showed up many times. DNA of the CDR3: TGTGCCAGCAGTTTTGGCTATGGCTACACCTTC. Translating it yields CASSFGYGYTF. The rearrangement uses TRBV12-3 or TRBV12-4 and TRBJ1-2; no reliable D call. This CDR3 has 11 amino acids. The V gene lost 3 bases and the J gene lost 4 bases, with 3 bases spanning the gap.

The chain employs TRBV6-5 and TRBJ1-1; 9 bases are shared with TRBD1. V lost 0 bases, J lost 0 bases, and 11 bases stayed unmatched. Germline CDR1 reads MNHEY; CDR2 reads SVGAGI. The CDR3 has 19 residues. CDR3 sequence: CASSYSWDREKIMNTEAFF. The CDR3, as DNA: TGTGCCAGCAGTTACTCCTGGGACAGGGAAAAGATCATGAACACTGAAGCTTTCTTT.

CDR3 in DNA: TGTGCCACCAGTGGACAGGGGAGCACAGATACGCAGTATTTT. Translation: CATSGQGSTDTQYF. This chain uses TRBV24-1 with TRBJ2-3, with 8 bases that match TRBD1. After removal of 5 bases from V and 0 bases from J, the junction contained 0 bases not matched to a gene. This CDR3 region has 14 residues. The V gene's germline CDR1 is KGHDR and CDR2 SFDVKD.

This clonotype was observed many times. The chain employs TRBV6-5 and TRBJ1-2; TRBD1 matches 9 bases. Trimming cost V 3 bases and J 2 bases; bases outside gene matches: 1. CDR3 length: 14 residues. CDR1 and CDR2 (germline): MNHEY, SVGAGI. For the CDR3, the DNA is TGTGCCAGCAGTTATGGGACAGGGAACTATGGCTACACCTTC. Translating it yields CASSYGTGNYGYTF.

This clonotype was counted at least ten times. This chain links TRBV7-7 with TRBJ2-1, with 8 bases lining up with TRBD1. The CDR3 sequence is 13 residues long. The V and J ends lost 5 bases and 8 bases, in that order; junction bases with no gene match: 5. CDR1 is SSHAT and CDR2 is FNYEAQ in the germline V gene (reference sequence). CDR3 region: CASSIGTGYEQFF. The CDR3 DNA follows: TGTGCCAGCAGCATAGGGACAGGCTATGAGCAGTTCTTC.

V is TRBV20-1 and J is TRBJ2-7; 9 nucleotides agree with TRBD2. From germline, CDR1 is DFQATT and CDR2 SNEGSKA (reference sequence). The CDR3 is made up of 17 amino acids. Germline trimming cut 0 bases from V and 5 bases from J; bases unmatched to any gene: 14. This CDR3 reads CSAREVEGTSTIDEQYF. The CDR3 coding sequence is TGCAGTGCTAGAGAGGTAGAAGGGACTAGCACAATCGACGAGCAGTACTTC.

This clonotype showed up many times. The chain combines TRBV5-1 with TRBJ2-3; D gene unclear. The V end lost 3 bases, the J end lost 1 base, and 9 bases lay between the germline ends. The length of the CDR3 is 14 residues. In germline, CDR1 is SGHRS, CDR2 YFSETQ. CDR3 protein: CASSSYGGTDTQYF. For the CDR3, the DNA is TGCGCCAGCAGCTCTTACGGCGGCACAGATACGCAGTATTTT. Full variable domain (outside the CDR3, taken from reference TRBV5-1 and TRBJ2-3): KAGVTQTPRYLIKTRGQQVTLSCSPISGHRSVSWYQQTPGQGLQFLFEYFSETQRNKGNFPGRFSGRQFSNSRSEMNVSTLELGDSALYLCASSSYGGTDTQYFGPGTRLTVL.

The table lists this clonotype with a few counts. This chain links TRBV5-1 with TRBJ1-3, with D perhaps matching TRBD1 (5 bases). The CDR3 consists of 15 residues. Trimming took off 3 bases at V and 5 bases at J, with 15 bases between the two ends. Germline V gives CDR1 SGHRS, CDR2 YFSETQ. CDR3 sequence reads: CASSSSTGMRNTIYF. DNA for the CDR3: TGCGCCAGCAGCTCCTCAACAGGAATGCGAAACACCATATATTTT.

The gene calls are TRBV4-2 and TRBJ2-1; 10 bases align to TRBD2. From germline, CDR1 is LGHNA and CDR2 YNFKEQ. Germline trimming cut 4 bases from V and 4 bases from J; bases unmatched to any gene: 4. CDR3 size: 15 residues. The CDR3 spells CASSPGLAVYNEQFF. In nucleotides, the CDR3 is TGTGCCAGCAGCCCTGGACTAGCGGTATACAATGAGCAGTTCTTC.